The clone carrying this T cell receptor beta chain was observed once. Its antigen remains unknown. The data stem from a study of cytomegalovirus exposure and HLA in healthy donors. A multiplex PCR was run with 60 Vbeta primers and 13 Jbeta primers. The protocol was immunoSEQ multiplex PCR, while the TCRdb copy is restricted to in-frame clones and leaves out a portion. This sample has 100,000 to 150,000 clones; 65% to 85% occur once, and the top ten carry under 4.5%. Findings and limits, study-wide: The later analysis indicated that the majority of CMV-associated TCR beta chains appeared HLA-restricted. The likely explanation for a cluster of highly shared sequence variants was sequencing artifact. Associated with cytomegalovirus, according to the listing, were fewer than 200 TCR beta chains. DRB1 showed the most TCR associations and HLA-C the fewest in a later analysis, as rates varied by HLA locus.

The germline V gene has CDR1 SGHAT and CDR2 FQNNGV. This CDR3 has 14 residues. The J segment lost 2 bases and the V segment lost 4 bases, leaving 5 bases of the junction unmatched. V gene TRBV11-2 combines with J gene TRBJ2-7; 7 bases agree with TRBD1. The source is a man aged 18 to 35 in good health and CMV-seropositive. The sequenced sample was PBMCs. The CDR3 region is CASSYYRGAYEQYF. The CDR3 coding sequence is TGTGCCAGCAGCTACTACAGGGGAGCCTACGAGCAGTACTTC. The entire variable domain, with the rest obtained from reference TRBV11-2 and TRBJ2-7, is as follows: EAGVAQSPRYKIIEKRQSVAFWCNPISGHATLYWYQQILGQGPKLLIQFQNNGVVDDSQLPKDRFSAERLKGVDSTLKIQPAKLEDSAVYLCASSYYRGAYEQYFGPGTRLTVT.